This TCR beta chain comes out of a study of T cell responses to AZD1222 COVID-19 vaccine. Assay: immunoSEQ multiplex PCR; the TCRdb copy retains only in-frame clones and omits some. The profile shows 150,000 to 200,000 clones, about 89% of them singletons. Turning to this clone: The antigen is unknown.

Study-wide results and caveats: The study found Spike-specific TCR breadth and depth rose after two AZD1222 doses. Along spike, vaccine-associated CD4 TCRs were found throughout, with dominance at 160-218 and 743-854.

CDR1 is SGHVS, CDR2 FNYEAQ, per germline. The CDR3 sequence is 15 residues long. V shed 2 bases, J shed 4 bases, and the junction held 5 bases outside the gene matches. The TCR sequence derives from an adult in good health. This sample comprised peripheral blood, obtained on day 0 of AZD1222 vaccination. The chain carries TRBV7-6 and TRBJ2-1; TRBD2 aligns across 7 bases. The CDR3, as DNA: TGTGCCAGCAGCTTAACGACTAGCAGTTACAATGAGCAGTTCTTC. Protein sequence: CASSLTTSSYNEQFF.